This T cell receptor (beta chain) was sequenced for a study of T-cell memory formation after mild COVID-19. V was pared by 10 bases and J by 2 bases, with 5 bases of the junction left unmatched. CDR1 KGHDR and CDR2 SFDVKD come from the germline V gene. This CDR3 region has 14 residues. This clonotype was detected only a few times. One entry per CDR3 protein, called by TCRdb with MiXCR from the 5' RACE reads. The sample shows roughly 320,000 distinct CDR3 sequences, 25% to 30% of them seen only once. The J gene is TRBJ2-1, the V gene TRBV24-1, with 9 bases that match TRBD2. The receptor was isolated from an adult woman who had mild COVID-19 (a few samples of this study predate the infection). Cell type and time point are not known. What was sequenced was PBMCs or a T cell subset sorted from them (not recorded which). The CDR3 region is CATGVAGAYNEQFF. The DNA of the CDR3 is TGTGCCACAGGAGTAGCGGGAGCCTACAATGAGCAGTTCTTC.